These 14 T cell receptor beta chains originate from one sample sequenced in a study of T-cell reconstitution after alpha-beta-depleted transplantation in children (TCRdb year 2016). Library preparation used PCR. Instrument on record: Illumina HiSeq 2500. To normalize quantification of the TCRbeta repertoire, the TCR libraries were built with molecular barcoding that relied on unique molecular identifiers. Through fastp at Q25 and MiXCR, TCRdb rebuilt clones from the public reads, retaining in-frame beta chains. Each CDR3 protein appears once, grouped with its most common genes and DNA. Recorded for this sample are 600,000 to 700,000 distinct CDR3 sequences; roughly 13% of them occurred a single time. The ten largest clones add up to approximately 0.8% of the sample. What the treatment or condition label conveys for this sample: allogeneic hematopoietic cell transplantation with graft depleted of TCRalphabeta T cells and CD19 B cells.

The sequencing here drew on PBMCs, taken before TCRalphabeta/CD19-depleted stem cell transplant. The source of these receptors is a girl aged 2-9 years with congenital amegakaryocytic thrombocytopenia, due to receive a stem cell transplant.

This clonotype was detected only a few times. CDR3 sequence reads: CSARLAAAKNIQYF. The CDR3 nucleotides read TGCAGTGCTAGATTAGCGGCAGCCAAAAACATTCAGTACTTC. This chain uses TRBV20-1 with TRBJ2-4, with D possibly matching TRBD2 (6 bases). Trimming left V 2 bases short and J 0 bases short, with 8 bases between. The germline V gene has CDR1 DFQATT and CDR2 SNEGSKA (reference sequence). The CDR3 loop spans 14 amino acids.

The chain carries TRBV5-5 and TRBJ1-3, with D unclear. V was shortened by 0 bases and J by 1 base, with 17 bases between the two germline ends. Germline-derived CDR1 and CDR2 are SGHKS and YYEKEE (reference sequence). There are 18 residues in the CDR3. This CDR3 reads CASSLEWGMQMSGNTIYF. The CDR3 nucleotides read TGTGCCAGCAGCTTGGAATGGGGAATGCAGATGTCTGGAAACACCATATATTTT.

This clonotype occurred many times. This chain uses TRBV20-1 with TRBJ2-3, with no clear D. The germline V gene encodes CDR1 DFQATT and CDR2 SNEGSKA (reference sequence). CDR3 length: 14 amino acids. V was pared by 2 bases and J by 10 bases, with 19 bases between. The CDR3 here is CSARSPDHGYSQYF. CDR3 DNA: TGCAGTGCTAGAAGCCCAGATCACGGGTATTCGCAGTATTTT.

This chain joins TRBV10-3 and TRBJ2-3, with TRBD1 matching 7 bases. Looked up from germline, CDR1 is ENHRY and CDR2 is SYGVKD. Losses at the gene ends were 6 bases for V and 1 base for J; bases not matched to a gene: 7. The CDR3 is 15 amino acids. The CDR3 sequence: CAIRTDRVGTDTQYF. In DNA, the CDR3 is TGTGCCATCAGAACCGACAGGGTTGGCACAGATACGCAGTATTTT.

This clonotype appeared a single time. CDR3 region: CASSFVRITGEQFF. The CDR3 bases are TGTGCCAGCAGTTTTGTGCGGATCACGGGTGAGCAGTTCTTC. This sequence joins TRBV12-3 or TRBV12-4 and TRBJ2-1; D gene uncertain. The CDR3 has 14 residues. Trimming took off 3 bases at V and 9 bases at J, with 15 bases between the two ends.

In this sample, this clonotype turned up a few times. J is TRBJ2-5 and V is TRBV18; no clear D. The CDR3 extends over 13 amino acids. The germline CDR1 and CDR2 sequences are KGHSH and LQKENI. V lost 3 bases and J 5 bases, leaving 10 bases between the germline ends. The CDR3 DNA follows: TGTGCCAGCTCACCCTCGACTCTTGAGACCCAGTACTTC. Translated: CASSPSTLETQYF.

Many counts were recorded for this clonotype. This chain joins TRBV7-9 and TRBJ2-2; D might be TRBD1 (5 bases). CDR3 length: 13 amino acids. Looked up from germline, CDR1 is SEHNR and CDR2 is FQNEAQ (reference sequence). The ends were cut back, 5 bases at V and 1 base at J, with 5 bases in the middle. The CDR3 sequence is CASSGQNTGELFF. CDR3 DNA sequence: TGTGCCAGCAGCGGACAGAACACCGGGGAGCTGTTTTTT.

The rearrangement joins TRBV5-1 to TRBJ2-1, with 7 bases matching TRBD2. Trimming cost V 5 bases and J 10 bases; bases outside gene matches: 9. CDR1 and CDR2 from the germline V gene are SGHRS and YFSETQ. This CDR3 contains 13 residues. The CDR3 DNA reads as TGCGCCAGCAGTCATAGTAGCGGGTGGGAGCAGTTCTTC. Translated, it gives CASSHSSGWEQFF.

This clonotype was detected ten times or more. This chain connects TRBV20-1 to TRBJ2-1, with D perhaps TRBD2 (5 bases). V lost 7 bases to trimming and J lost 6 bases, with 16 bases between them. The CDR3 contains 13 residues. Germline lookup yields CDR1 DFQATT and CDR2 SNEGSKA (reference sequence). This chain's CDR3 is CSGMTTPGNEQFF. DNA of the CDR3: TGCAGTGGGATGACTACCCCCGGCAATGAGCAGTTCTTC.

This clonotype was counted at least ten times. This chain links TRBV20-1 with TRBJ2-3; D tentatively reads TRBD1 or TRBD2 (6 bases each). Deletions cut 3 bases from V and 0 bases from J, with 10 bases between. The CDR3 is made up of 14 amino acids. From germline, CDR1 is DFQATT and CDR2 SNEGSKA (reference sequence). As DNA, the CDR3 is TGCAGTGCTAGGGGGGGCCTTAGCACAGATACGCAGTATTTT. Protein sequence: CSARGGLSTDTQYF.

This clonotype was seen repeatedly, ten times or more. CDR3 bases: TGTGCCAGCAGTTACCAGGGACAGGGCTCAGATCAGCCCCAGCATTTT. Translation: CASSYQGQGSDQPQHF. The chain recombines TRBV6-5 with TRBJ1-5; 9 bases are shared with TRBD1. Trimming at V came to 2 bases and at J to 5 bases, leaving 7 bases not matched to a gene. CDR3 length: 16 residues. Germline V gives CDR1 MNHEY, CDR2 SVGAGI.

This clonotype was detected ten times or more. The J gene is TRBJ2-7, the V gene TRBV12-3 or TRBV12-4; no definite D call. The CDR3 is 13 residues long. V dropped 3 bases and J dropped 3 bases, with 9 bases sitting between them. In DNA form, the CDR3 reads TGTGCCAGCAGTTTTCGCGGAGTCTACGAGCAGTACTTC. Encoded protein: CASSFRGVYEQYF.

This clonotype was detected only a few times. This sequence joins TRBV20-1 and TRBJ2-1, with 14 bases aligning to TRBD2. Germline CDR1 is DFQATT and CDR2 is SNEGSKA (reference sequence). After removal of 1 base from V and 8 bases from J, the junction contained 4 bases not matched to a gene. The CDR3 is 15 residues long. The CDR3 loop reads CSARAGLAGAHEQFF. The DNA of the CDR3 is TGCAGTGCTAGAGCGGGACTAGCGGGAGCCCATGAGCAGTTCTTC.

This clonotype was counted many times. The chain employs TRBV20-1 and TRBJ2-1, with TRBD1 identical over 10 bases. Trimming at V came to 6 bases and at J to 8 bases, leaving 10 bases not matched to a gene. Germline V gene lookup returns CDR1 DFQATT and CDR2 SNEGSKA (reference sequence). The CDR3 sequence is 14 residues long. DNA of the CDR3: TGCAGTGCCCTAGACAGGGGGCCCCTCGATGAGCAGTTCTTC. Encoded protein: CSALDRGPLDEQFF.